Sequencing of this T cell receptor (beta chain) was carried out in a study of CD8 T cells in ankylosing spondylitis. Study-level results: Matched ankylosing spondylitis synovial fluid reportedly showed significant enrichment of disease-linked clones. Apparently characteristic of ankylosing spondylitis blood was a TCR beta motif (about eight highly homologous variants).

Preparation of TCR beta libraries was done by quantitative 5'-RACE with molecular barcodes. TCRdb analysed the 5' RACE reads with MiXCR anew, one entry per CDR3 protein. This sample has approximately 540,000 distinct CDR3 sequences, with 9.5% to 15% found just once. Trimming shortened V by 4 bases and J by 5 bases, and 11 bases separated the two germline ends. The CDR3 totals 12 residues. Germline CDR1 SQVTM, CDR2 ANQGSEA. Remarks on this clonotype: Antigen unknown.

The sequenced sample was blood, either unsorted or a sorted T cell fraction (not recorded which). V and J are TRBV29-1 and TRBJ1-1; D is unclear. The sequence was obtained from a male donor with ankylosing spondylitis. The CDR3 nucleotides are TGCAGCGTTGGGGCACCGGGGACTGAAGCTTTCTTT. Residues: CSVGAPGTEAFF.